This TCR beta chain was retrieved from a study of monozygotic twins with inflammatory bowel disease. Notes on the study in general: Support for any single strong IBD-associated signal or clonotype was not found. Comparison of concordant versus discordant twins revealed no difference in repertoire similarity, possibly due to limited power. The co-twins with IBD showed lower TCRbeta diversity (inverse Simpson) than their healthy siblings.

cDNA encoding TCRalpha and TCRbeta underwent two nested PCRs of approximately 17 and 9 cycles, each of which was followed by bead purification. For each CDR3 protein, TCRdb gives one entry from its re-call of the 5' RACE reads, without DNA. The table for this sample gives 300,000 to 400,000 distinct CDR3 sequences. Concerning this clonotype: The antigen is unknown.

The CDR3 is 14 amino acids. The germline CDR1 and CDR2 sequences are GTSNPN and SVGIG (reference sequence). The chain combines TRBV30 with TRBJ1-3. The sequencing input was blood. The sequence came from a human donor with ulcerative colitis or Crohn's disease, or a healthy co-twin of an affected twin (not recorded which). CDR3 protein: CACRRQGGGNTIYF.